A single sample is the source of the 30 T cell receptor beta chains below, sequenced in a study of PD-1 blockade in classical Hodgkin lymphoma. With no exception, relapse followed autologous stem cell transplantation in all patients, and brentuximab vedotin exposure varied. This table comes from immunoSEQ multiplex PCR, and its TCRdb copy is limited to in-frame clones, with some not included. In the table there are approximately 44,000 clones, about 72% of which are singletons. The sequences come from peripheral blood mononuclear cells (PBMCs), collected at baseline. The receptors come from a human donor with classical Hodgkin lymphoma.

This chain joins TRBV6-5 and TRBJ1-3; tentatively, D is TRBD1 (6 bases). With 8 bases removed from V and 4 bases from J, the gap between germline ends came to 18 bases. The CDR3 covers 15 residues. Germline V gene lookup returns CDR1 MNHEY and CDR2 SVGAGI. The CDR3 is CASGWGRGGGNTIYF. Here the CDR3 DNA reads TGTGCCAGCGGGTGGGGCAGGGGTGGAGGAAACACCATATATTTT.

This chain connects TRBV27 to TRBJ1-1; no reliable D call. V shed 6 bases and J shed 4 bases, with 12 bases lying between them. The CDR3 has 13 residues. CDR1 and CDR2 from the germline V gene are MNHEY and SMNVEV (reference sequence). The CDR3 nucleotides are TGTGCCAGCAGCGTCACCTTGGGCACTGAAGCTTTCTTT. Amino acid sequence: CASSVTLGTEAFF.

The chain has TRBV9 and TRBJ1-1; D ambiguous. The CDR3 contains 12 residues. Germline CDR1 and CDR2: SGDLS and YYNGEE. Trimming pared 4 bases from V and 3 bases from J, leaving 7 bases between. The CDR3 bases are TGTGCCAGCAGCAAAGGGTACACTGAAGCTTTCTTT. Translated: CASSKGYTEAFF.

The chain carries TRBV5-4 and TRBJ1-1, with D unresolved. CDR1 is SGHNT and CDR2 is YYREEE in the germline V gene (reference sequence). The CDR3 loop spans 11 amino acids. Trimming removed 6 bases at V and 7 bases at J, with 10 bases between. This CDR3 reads CASNGYGEAFF. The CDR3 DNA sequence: TGTGCCAGCAATGGGTACGGTGAAGCTTTCTTT.

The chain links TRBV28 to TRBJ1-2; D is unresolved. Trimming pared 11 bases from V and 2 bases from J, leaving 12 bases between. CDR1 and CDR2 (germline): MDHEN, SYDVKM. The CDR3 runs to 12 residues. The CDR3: CAVGPVNYGYTF. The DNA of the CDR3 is TGTGCCGTTGGACCGGTGAACTATGGCTACACCTTC.

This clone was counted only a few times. DNA of the CDR3: TGCGCCAGCAGCCAAGATAGGCAGGGGGCATTGGGGACCCAGTACTTC. Translating it yields CASSQDRQGALGTQYF. The chain has TRBV4-3 and TRBJ2-5; 8 bases fit TRBD1. The V gene's germline CDR1 is LGHNA and CDR2 YSLEER. This CDR3 is built from 16 residues. Trimming at V came to 0 bases and at J to 7 bases, leaving 10 bases not matched to a gene.

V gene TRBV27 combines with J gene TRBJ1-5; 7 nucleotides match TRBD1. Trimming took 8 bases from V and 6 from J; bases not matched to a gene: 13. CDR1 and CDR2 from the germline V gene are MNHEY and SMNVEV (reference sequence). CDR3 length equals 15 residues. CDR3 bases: TGTGCCAGCGGTGTGACAGGGCGGGGGGGTCAGCCCCAGCATTTT. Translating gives CASGVTGRGGQPQHF.

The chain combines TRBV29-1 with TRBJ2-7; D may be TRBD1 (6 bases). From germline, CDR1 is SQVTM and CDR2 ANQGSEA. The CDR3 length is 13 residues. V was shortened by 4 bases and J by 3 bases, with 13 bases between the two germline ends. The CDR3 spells CSVVTGPSYEQYF. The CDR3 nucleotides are TGCAGCGTTGTAACAGGGCCCAGCTACGAGCAGTACTTC.

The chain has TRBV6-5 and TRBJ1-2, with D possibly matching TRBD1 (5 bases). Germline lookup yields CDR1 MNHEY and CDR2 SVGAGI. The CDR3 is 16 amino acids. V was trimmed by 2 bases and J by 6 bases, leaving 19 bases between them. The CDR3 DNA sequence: TGTGCCAGCAGTTACGGTGTACAGGCTGGAGGGGATGGCTACACCTTC. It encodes CASSYGVQAGGDGYTF.

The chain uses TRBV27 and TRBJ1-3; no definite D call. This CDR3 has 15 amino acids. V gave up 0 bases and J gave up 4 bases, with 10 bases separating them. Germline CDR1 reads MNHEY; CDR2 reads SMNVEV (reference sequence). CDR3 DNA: TGTGCCAGCAGTTTATCGTATCAAAGCGGAAACACCATATATTTT. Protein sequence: CASSLSYQSGNTIYF.

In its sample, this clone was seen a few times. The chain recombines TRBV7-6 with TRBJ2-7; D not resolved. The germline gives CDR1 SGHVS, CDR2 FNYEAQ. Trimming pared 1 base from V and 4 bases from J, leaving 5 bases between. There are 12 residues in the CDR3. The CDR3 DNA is TGTGCCAGCAGCTTAGAGCAGTACGAGCAGTACTTC. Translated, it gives CASSLEQYEQYF.

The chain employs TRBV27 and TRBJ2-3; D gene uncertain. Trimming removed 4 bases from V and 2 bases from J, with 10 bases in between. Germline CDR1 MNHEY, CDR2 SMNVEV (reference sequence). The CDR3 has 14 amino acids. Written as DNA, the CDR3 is TGTGCCAGCAGTTCTCCGGATCTCACAGATACGCAGTATTTT. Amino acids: CASSSPDLTDTQYF.

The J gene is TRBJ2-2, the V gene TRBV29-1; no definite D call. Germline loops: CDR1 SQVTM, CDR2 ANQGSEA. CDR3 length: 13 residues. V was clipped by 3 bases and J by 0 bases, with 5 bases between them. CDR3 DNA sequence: TGCAGCGTTGACGGACCGAACACCGGGGAGCTGTTTTTT. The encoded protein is CSVDGPNTGELFF.

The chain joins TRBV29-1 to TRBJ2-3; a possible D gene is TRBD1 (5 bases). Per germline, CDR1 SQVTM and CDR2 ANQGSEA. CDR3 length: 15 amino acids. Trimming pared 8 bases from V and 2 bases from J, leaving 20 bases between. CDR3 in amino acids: CSLSAPGYDTDTQYF. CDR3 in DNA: TGCAGCCTATCGGCCCCAGGGTATGACACAGATACGCAGTATTTT.

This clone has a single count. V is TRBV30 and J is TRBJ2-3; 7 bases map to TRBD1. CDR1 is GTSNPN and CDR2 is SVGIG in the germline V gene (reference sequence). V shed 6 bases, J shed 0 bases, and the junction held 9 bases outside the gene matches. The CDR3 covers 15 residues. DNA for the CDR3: TGTGCCTGCAACGAGGGGGCTAAAAGCACAGATACGCAGTATTTT. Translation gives CACNEGAKSTDTQYF. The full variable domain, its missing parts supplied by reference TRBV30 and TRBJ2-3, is SQTIHQWPATLVQPVGSPLSLECTVEGTSNPNLYWYRQAAGRGLQLLFYSVGIGQISSEVPQNLSASRPQDRQFILSSKKLLLSDSGFYLCACNEGAKSTDTQYFGPGTRLTVL.

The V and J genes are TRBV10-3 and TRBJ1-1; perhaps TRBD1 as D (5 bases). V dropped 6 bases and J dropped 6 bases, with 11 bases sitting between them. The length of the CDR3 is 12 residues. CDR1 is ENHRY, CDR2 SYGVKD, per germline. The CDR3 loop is CAIRTGTAEAFF. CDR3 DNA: TGTGCCATCAGAACCGGGACGGCTGAAGCTTTCTTT.

CDR3 protein: CASSLGTGKNQPQHF. CDR3 DNA sequence: TGTGCCAGCAGCCTCGGGACAGGGAAGAATCAGCCCCAGCATTTT. The chain joins TRBV7-9 to TRBJ1-5, with 9 bases matching TRBD1. Trimming took 5 bases from V and 4 from J; bases not matched to a gene: 6. The CDR3 has 15 amino acids. In germline, CDR1 is SEHNR, CDR2 FQNEAQ (reference sequence).

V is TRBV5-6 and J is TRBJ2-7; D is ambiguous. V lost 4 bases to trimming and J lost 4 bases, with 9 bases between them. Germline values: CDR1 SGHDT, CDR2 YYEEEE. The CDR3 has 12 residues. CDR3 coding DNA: TGTGCCAGCAGCGCGACGCGGTACGAGCAGTACTTC. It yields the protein CASSATRYEQYF.

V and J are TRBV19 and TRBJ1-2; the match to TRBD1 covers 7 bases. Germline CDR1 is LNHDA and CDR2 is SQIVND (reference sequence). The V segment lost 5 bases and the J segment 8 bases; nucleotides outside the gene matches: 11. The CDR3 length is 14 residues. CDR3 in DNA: TGTGCCAGTAGTTCCGGGACAGCCTCGCGGGGCTACACCTTC. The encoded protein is CASSSGTASRGYTF.

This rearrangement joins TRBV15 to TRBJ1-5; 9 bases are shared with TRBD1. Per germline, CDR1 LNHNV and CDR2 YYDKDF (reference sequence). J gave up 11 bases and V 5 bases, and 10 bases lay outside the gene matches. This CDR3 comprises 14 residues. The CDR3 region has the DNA TGTGCCACCAGCCGAGGACAGGGGTGGCAGTCCCAGCATTTT. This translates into CATSRGQGWQSQHF.

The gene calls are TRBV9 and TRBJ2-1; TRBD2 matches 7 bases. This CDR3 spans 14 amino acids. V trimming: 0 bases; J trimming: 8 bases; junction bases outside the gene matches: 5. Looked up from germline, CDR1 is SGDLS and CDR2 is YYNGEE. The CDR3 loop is CASSVDGGSDEQFF. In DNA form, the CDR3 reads TGTGCCAGCAGCGTAGATGGCGGGAGCGATGAGCAGTTCTTC.

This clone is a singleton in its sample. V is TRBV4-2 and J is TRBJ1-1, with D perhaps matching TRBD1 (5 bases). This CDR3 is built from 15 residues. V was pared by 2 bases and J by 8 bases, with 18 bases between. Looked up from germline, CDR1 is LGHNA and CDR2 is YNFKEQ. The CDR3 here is CASSQRDPGGSEAFF. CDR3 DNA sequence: TGTGCCAGCAGCCAAAGAGATCCCGGGGGGTCAGAAGCTTTCTTT.

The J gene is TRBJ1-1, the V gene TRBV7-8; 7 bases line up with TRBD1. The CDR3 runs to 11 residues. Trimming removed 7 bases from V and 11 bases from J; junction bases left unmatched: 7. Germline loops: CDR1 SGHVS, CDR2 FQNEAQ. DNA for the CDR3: TGTGCCAGCATTACCGACAGGGCTGCTTTCTTT. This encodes CASITDRAAFF.

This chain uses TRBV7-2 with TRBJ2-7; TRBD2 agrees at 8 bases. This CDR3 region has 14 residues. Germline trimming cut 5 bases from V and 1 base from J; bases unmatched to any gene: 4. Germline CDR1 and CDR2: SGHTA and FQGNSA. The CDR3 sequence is CASSNPGGSYEQYF. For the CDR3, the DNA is TGTGCCAGCAGCAACCCGGGGGGGTCCTACGAGCAGTACTTC.

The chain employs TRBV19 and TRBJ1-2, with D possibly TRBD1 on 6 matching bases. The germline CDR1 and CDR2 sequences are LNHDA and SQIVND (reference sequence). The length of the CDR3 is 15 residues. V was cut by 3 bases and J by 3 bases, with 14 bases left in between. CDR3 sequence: CASSMRGGQDYGYTF. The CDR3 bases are TGTGCCAGTAGTATGAGGGGGGGCCAGGACTATGGCTACACCTTC.

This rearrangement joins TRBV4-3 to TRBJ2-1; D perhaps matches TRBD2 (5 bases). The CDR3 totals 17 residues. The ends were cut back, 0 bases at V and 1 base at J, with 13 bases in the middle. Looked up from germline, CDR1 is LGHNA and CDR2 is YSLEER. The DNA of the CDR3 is TGCGCCAGCAGCCAAGAGGAGGCTAGAATTTCCTACAATGAGCAGTTCTTC. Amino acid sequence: CASSQEEARISYNEQFF.

The CDR3 nucleotides read TGTGCCAGCTCGACAGGCTCTGGGGCCAACGTCCTGACTTTC. Encoded protein: CASSTGSGANVLTF. The chain recombines TRBV18 with TRBJ2-6, with TRBD1 as a possible D gene (6 bases). CDR3 size: 14 residues. The V and J ends lost 6 bases and 0 bases respectively, with 6 bases between them. Germline V CDR1 and CDR2: KGHSH, LQKENI.

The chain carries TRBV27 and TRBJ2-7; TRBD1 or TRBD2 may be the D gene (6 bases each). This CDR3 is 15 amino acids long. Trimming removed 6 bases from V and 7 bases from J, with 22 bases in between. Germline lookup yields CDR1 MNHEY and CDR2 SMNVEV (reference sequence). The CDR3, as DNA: TGTGCCAGCAGCCGACCCTCACTGGGGGCGGGGGAGCAGTACTTC. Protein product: CASSRPSLGAGEQYF.

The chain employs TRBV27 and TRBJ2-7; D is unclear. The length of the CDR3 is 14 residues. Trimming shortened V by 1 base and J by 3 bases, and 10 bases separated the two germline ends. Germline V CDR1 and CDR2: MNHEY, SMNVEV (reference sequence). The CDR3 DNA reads TGTGCCAGCAGTTTATTGTTTGGCAGCTACGAGCAGTACTTC. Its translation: CASSLLFGSYEQYF.

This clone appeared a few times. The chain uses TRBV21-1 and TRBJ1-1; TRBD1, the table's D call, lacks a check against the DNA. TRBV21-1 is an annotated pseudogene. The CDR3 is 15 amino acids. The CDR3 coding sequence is TGTGCCAGCAGCGCCGGACAGGGCCGGGACACTGAAGCTTTCTTT. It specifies CASSAGQGRDTEAFF.